This TCR beta chain was recovered during a study of blood T cells in healthy people across ages. Overall study findings and caveats: Among T cells, TCR beta diversity per million cells dropped roughly linearly as age rose.

Germline-derived CDR1 and CDR2 are SGHRS and YFSETQ. The CDR3 spans 15 residues. V shed 4 bases and J 0 bases; nucleotides not matched to a gene: 1. Each donor was a healthy Caucasian individual from Russia, aged roughly 6 to 95. RNA extraction gave at least 5 micrograms of total RNA per sample. A word on this clonotype: Its antigen is unknown.

For the second PCR, which ran for about 7 to 11 cycles, a sample-barcoded 5' primer and a J-beta primer mix were used. Paired-end reads containing CDR3 totaled no fewer than 2.5 million for each sample. TCRdb reprocessed the 5' RACE reads with MiXCR, giving one entry per CDR3 protein. The top ten hold roughly 26% of the sample, which has about 830,000 distinct CDR3 sequences, around 68% seen once. This receptor was identified in a man aged 25 to 40 in good health. The sample was blood. The V gene is TRBV5-1, the J gene TRBJ2-7; 13 bases agree with TRBD2. Here the CDR3 DNA reads TGCGCCAGCAGCGGGACTAGCGGGGTCTCCTACGAGCAGTACTTC. It encodes CASSGTSGVSYEQYF.